This T cell receptor (beta chain) was documented in a study of T cell responses to AZD1222 COVID-19 vaccine. V was trimmed by 10 bases and J by 2 bases, leaving 18 bases between them. CDR1 and CDR2 from the germline V gene are MDHEN and SYDVKM. This CDR3 spans 14 amino acids. The method was immunoSEQ multiplex PCR; TCRdb's version includes in-frame clones alone and lacks a portion of them. The sample lists over 20,000 clones, about nine tenths seen once, with roughly a third in the top ten. This clone was recorded only once. The V and J genes are TRBV28 and TRBJ2-7; TRBD1 might be the D (6 bases). The clonotype originates from an adult who received the AZD1222 COVID-19 vaccine. The specimen was peripheral blood, collected 28 days after the second AZD1222 dose. For the CDR3, the DNA is TGTGCCACAAGTTCAGGGGCAACTCCCTACGAGCAGTACTTC. This gives the protein CATSSGATPYEQYF.